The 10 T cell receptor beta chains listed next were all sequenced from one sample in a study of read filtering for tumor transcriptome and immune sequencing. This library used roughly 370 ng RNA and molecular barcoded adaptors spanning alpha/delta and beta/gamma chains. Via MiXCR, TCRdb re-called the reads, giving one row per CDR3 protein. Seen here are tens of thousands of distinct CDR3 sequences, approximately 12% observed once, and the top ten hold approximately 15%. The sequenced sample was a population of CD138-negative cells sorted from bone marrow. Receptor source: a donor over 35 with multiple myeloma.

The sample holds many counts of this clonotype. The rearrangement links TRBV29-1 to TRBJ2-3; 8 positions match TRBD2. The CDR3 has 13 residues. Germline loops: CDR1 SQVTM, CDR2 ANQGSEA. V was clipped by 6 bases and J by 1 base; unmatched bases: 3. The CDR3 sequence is CSVREGGTDTQYF. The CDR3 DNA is TGCAGCGTCCGGGAGGGTGGCACAGATACGCAGTATTTT.

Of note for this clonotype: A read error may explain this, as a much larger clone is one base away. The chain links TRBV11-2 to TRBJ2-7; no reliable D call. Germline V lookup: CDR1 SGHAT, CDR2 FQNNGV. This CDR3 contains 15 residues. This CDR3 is CASSLYVRRAYKQYF. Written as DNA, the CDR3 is TGTGCCAGCAGCCTCTACGTCAGGAGAGCCTACAAGCAGTACTTC.

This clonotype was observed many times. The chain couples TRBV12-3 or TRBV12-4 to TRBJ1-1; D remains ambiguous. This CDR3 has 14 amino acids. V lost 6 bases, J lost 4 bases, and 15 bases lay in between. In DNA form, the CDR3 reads TGTGCCAGCAGCCTACCTCCGGAGGCCACTGAAGCTTTCTTT. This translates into CASSLPPEATEAFF.

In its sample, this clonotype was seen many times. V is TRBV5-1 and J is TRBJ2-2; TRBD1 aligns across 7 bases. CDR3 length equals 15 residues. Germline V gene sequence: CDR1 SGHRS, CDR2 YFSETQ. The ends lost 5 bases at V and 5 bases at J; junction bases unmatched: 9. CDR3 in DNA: TGCGCCAGCAGTCCCGCGACCAGGGGGACCGGGGAGCTGTTTTTT. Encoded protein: CASSPATRGTGELFF.

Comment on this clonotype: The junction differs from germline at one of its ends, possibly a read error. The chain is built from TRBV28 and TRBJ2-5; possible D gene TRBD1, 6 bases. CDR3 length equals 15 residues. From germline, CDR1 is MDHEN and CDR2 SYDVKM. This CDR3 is CASSSPGQGKETRYF. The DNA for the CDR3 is TGTGCCAGCAGTTCTCCGGGACAAGGGAAAGAGACCCGGTACTTC.

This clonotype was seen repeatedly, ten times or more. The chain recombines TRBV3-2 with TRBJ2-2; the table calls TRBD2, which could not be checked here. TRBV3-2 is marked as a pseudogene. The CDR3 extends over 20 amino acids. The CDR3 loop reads CASSQEAFSPGGPNTGELFF. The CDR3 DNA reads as TGTGCCAGCAGCCAAGAGGCTTTCAGTCCGGGAGGGCCGAACACCGGGGAGCTGTTTTTT.

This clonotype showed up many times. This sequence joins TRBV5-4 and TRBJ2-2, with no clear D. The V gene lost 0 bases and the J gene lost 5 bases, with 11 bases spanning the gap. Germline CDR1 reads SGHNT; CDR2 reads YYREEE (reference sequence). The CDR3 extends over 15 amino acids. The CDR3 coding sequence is TGTGCCAGCAGCTTGGACCCCCTCCGGACCGGGGAGCTGTTTTTT. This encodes CASSLDPLRTGELFF.

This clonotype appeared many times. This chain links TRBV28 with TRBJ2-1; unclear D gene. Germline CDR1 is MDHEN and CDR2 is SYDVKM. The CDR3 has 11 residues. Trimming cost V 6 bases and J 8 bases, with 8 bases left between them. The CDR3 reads CASRLSHEQFF. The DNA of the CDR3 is TGTGCCAGCAGGCTTAGCCATGAGCAGTTCTTC.

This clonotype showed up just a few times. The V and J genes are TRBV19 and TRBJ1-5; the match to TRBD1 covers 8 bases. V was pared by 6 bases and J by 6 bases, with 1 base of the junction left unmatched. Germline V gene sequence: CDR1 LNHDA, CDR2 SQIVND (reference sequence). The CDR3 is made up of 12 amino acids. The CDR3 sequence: CASRDRAQPQHF. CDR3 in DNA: TGTGCCAGTAGGGACAGGGCTCAGCCCCAGCATTTT.

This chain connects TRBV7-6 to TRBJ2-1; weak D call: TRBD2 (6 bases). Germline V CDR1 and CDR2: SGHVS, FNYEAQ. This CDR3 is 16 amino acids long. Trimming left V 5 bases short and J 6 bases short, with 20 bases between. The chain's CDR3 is CASSMGPNSGCNEQFF. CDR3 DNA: TGTGCCAGCAGCATGGGACCGAATAGCGGCTGCAATGAGCAGTTCTTC. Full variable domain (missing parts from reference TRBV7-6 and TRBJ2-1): GAGVSQSPRYKVTKRGQDVALRCDPISGHVSLYWYRQALGQGPEFLTYFNYEAQQDKSGLPNDRFSAERPEGSISTLTIQRTEQRDSAMYRCASSMGPNSGCNEQFFGPGTRLTVL.